The clone carrying this T cell receptor (beta chain) was recorded at least ten times. Its specificity is not known. The data are from a study of T cells after yellow fever vaccination. They built TCR cDNA with 5'RACE template switching, a step that put in a universal primer site and UMIs. Each CDR3 protein is one row after TCRdb ran MiXCR on the 5' RACE reads. The data contain 60,000 or so distinct CDR3 sequences, approximately 7% of them seen just once; the ten biggest clones take up roughly two fifths. Notes on the study in general: Highly abundant clonotypes carried over from the bulk population could end up in FACS-sorted repertoires as contaminants.

The germline V and J ends were trimmed by 1 base and 7 bases, with 13 bases remaining between them. The CDR3 totals 15 residues. Here the sequenced sample was CD8+ T cells sorted from PBMCs, taken on the day of the first yellow fever vaccination. The chain carries TRBV12-3 or TRBV12-4 and TRBJ2-2, with D possibly being TRBD2 (5 bases). The sequence derives from a young man who received the YFV17D yellow fever vaccine. The DNA of the CDR3 is TGTGCCAGCAGTTTAGGGGGTAGCGATGGCGGGGAGCTGTTTTTT. It yields the protein CASSLGGSDGGELFF.